The rows below give T cell receptor beta chains drawn from one sample of a study of graft-versus-host responses after intestinal transplantation. Their antigens are not known. Clones were read by immunoSEQ multiplex PCR, and TCRdb kept only the in-frame ones, dropping some. Of roughly 110,000 clones listed, roughly 92% are singletons. The sample here was unstimulated CD4+ T cells sorted from spleen or lymph node cells, taken before transplant. The receptor set was obtained from a human donor who was the organ donor for an intestinal transplant. CDR3s include the opening cysteine and the closing phenylalanine or tryptophan. The order of the fields is CDR3 protein, CDR3 DNA, D gene, V gene, CDR3 length, J gene. The D gene is left open where the match is weak.

CDR3: CASSLASTGEWETQYF
DNA: TGCGCCAGCAGCTTGGCCTCGACGGGAGAATGGGAGACCCAGTACTTC
D: -
V: TRBV5-1
length: 16
J: TRBJ2-5

CDR3: CASSSRTGKYEQYF
DNA: TGTGCCAGCAGCTCTCGGACAGGGAAGTACGAGCAGTACTTC
D: TRBD1
V: TRBV7-2
length: 14
J: TRBJ2-7

CDR3: CASSQDQDRGAYEQYF
DNA: TGTGCCAGCAGCCAAGATCAGGACAGGGGGGCCTACGAGCAGTACTTC
D: TRBD1
V: TRBV4-2
length: 16
J: TRBJ2-7

CDR3: CASSVTGTGGRGYTF
DNA: TGTGCCAGCAGCGTCACAGGGACAGGGGGCAGAGGCTACACCTTC
D: TRBD1
V: TRBV9
length: 15
J: TRBJ1-2

CDR3: CATSRQGLNTEAFF
DNA: TGTGCCACCTCCCGTCAGGGATTGAACACTGAAGCTTTCTTT
D: -
V: TRBV6-5
length: 14
J: TRBJ1-1

CDR3: CASSLLPGQGPDTQYF
DNA: TGTGCCAGCAGCTTATTACCGGGACAGGGTCCAGATACGCAGTATTTT
D: TRBD1
V: TRBV7-2
length: 16
J: TRBJ2-3

CDR3: CASSLSGLVNEKLFF
DNA: TGTGCCAGCAGTCTATCAGGGCTTGTTAATGAAAAACTGTTTTTT
D: -
V: TRBV27
length: 15
J: TRBJ1-4

CDR3: CASSRGTSGANEQFF
DNA: TGTGCCAGCAGCAGGGGGACTAGCGGGGCGAATGAGCAGTTCTTC
D: TRBD2
V: TRBV27
length: 15
J: TRBJ2-1

CDR3: CASSLEGARYTGELFF
DNA: TGTGCCAGCAGCTTGGAGGGGGCGCGATACACCGGGGAGCTGTTTTTT
D: -
V: TRBV4-2
length: 16
J: TRBJ2-2

CDR3: CASSLGQIQETQYF
DNA: TGTGCCAGCAGCTTGGGACAGATCCAAGAGACCCAGTACTTC
D: TRBD1
V: TRBV7-6
length: 14
J: TRBJ2-5

CDR3: CASSPRPGGVRGEQYF
DNA: TGTGCCAGTAGTCCGCGCCCAGGGGGCGTGAGGGGGGAGCAGTACTTC
D: TRBD1
V: TRBV19
length: 16
J: TRBJ2-7

CDR3: CASSYQFTEAFF
DNA: TGTGCCAGCAGTTATCAGTTCACTGAAGCTTTCTTT
D: -
V: TRBV6-6
length: 12
J: TRBJ1-1

CDR3: CASSKANPGQGATRYGYTF
DNA: TGTGCCAGTAGTAAGGCGAACCCGGGACAGGGGGCGACAAGGTATGGCTACACCTTC
D: TRBD1
V: TRBV19
length: 19
J: TRBJ1-2

CDR3: CASSPPGTEETQYF
DNA: TGTGCCAGCTCACCACCCGGGACAGAAGAGACCCAGTACTTC
D: TRBD1
V: TRBV18
length: 14
J: TRBJ2-5

CDR3: CASSFGPGQGGIGELFF
DNA: TGCGCCAGCAGCTTTGGCCCAGGACAGGGGGGTATCGGGGAGCTGTTTTTT
D: TRBD1
V: TRBV5-1
length: 17
J: TRBJ2-2

CDR3: CASSGSGGSREKLFF
DNA: TGTGCCAGCAGTGGATCAGGGGGGTCACGAGAAAAACTGTTTTTT
D: TRBD1
V: TRBV25-1
length: 15
J: TRBJ1-4

CDR3: CASSGQDSSGNTIYF
DNA: TGTGCCAGCAGCGGACAGGACAGCTCTGGAAACACCATATATTTT
D: TRBD1
V: TRBV5-6
length: 15
J: TRBJ1-3

CDR3: CASSSSRGGQFF
DNA: TGTGCCAGCAGCTCCTCCCGAGGAGGGCAGTTCTTC
D: -
V: TRBV7-9
length: 12
J: TRBJ2-1

CDR3: CASGRTTDTQYF
DNA: TGTGCCAGTGGGCGGACGACAGATACGCAGTATTTT
D: -
V: TRBV19
length: 12
J: TRBJ2-3